These 22 T cell receptor beta chains were sequenced from one sample in a study of blood T cell repertoires in COVID-19 (dated by TCRdb to the early 2020s). Receptors were amplified or captured by the immunoSEQ multiplex PCR assay. The immuneACCESS repertoire file appears here via TCRdb, limited to in-frame rearrangements. These files lack a portion of the clones; in checked studies, under half of the deficit traces to unresolved V genes, and the cause of the others is not known. Within this sample are fewer than 200,000 clones, with 80% to 90% of them counted one time only. The ten largest clonotypes hold under 6.5% of the sample. The specimen sequenced was peripheral blood. These receptors were taken from a woman in her fifties or sixties with COVID-19, enrolled during active disease.

The chain employs TRBV7-2 and TRBJ2-1; the match to TRBD2 covers 10 bases. With V trimmed by 3 bases and J by 3 bases, 11 bases remained unmatched. From germline, CDR1 is SGHTA and CDR2 FQGNSA. CDR3 length equals 18 residues. As DNA, the CDR3 is TGTGCCAGCAGCTTTCAGCCCGGGAGGACTAGCGGCTACAATGAGCAGTTCTTC. Translating gives CASSFQPGRTSGYNEQFF.

The chain joins TRBV4-1 to TRBJ1-6; D uncertain. The CDR3 has 18 residues. V was pared by 3 bases and J by 0 bases, with 15 bases between. Germline V lookup: CDR1 MGHRA, CDR2 YSYEKL. The CDR3 reads CASSQPLVRSSYNSPLHF. DNA for the CDR3: TGCGCCAGCAGCCAGCCGTTAGTACGGAGCTCCTATAATTCACCCCTCCACTTT.

This clone was picked up a small number of times. The rearrangement joins TRBV28 to TRBJ2-3; possible D gene TRBD1, 7 bases. The V gene's germline CDR1 is MDHEN and CDR2 SYDVKM. This CDR3 spans 16 amino acids. V was pared by 6 bases and J by 2 bases, with 18 bases between. The DNA for the CDR3 is TGTGCCAGCAGGGAGGGGGTAACAGGGGTCACAGATACGCAGTATTTT. Protein sequence: CASREGVTGVTDTQYF.

The chain recombines TRBV6-1 with TRBJ1-5, with D unclear. Trimming took off 3 bases at V and 1 base at J, with 19 bases between the two ends. The length of the CDR3 is 18 residues. The germline V gene encodes CDR1 MNHNS and CDR2 SASEGT. The CDR3 here is CASSDGGPEGWSNQPQHF. Written as DNA, the CDR3 is TGTGCCAGCAGTGATGGTGGGCCAGAGGGCTGGAGCAATCAGCCCCAGCATTTT.

The CDR3: CSVEGLGAAEAFF. The CDR3 DNA follows: TGCAGCGTTGAAGGTTTAGGGGCCGCGGAAGCTTTCTTT. This chain links TRBV29-1 with TRBJ1-1, with a tentative D call TRBD1 (5 bases). The V gene's germline CDR1 is SQVTM and CDR2 ANQGSEA. The CDR3 is made up of 13 amino acids. Deletions cut 1 base from V and 8 bases from J, with 14 bases between. The complete variable domain, with remaining parts taken from reference TRBV29-1 and TRBJ1-1, reads SAVISQKPSRDICQRGTSLTIQCQVDSQVTMMFWYRQQPGQSLTLIATANQGSEATYESGFVIDKFPISRPNLTFSTLTVSNMSPEDSSIYLCSVEGLGAAEAFFGQGTRLTVV.

This chain uses TRBV7-7 with TRBJ2-5; the match to TRBD2 covers 8 bases. The CDR3 covers 15 residues. V trimming: 2 bases; J trimming: 2 bases; junction bases outside the gene matches: 4. Germline V gives CDR1 SSHAT, CDR2 FNYEAQ (reference sequence). CDR3 DNA sequence: TGTGCCAGCAGCTTACGGGGGGGCTGGCAAGAGACCCAGTACTTC. As protein: CASSLRGGWQETQYF.

V and J are TRBV18 and TRBJ1-6; possibly TRBD1 for D (5 bases). Germline V lookup: CDR1 KGHSH, CDR2 LQKENI. V was pared by 1 base and J by 9 bases, with 13 bases between. The CDR3 runs 15 residues. In DNA, the CDR3 is TGTGCCAGCTCACCACAAGGACATGATAGTTCACCCCTCCACTTT. Translated, it gives CASSPQGHDSSPLHF. The variable domain in full, with the rest retrieved from reference TRBV18 and TRBJ1-6, is NAGVMQNPRHLVRRRGQEARLRCSPMKGHSHVYWYRQLPEEGLKFMVYLQKENIIDESGMPKERFSAEFPKEGPSILRIQQVVRGDSAAYFCASSPQGHDSSPLHFGNGTRLTVT.

The count of this clone is one. V and J are TRBV7-2 and TRBJ2-7; the match to TRBD2 covers 7 bases. V shed 2 bases and J 5 bases; nucleotides not matched to a gene: 3. The CDR3 consists of 13 residues. In germline, CDR1 is SGHTA, CDR2 FQGNSA. The CDR3 sequence: CASSLRGRDEQYF. In DNA, the CDR3 is TGTGCCAGCAGCTTAAGAGGGAGGGACGAGCAGTACTTC.

The chain is built from TRBV6-1 and TRBJ2-2; 9 bases align to TRBD1. Losses at the gene ends were 5 bases for V and 6 bases for J; bases not matched to a gene: 4. In germline, CDR1 is MNHNS, CDR2 SASEGT. The CDR3 contains 14 residues. For the CDR3, the DNA is TGTGCCAGCAGTCAACAGGGGGCGTCCGGGGAGCTGTTTTTT. Encoded protein: CASSQQGASGELFF.

Only one count was recorded for this clone. This CDR3 reads CASSLEGGETQYF. The CDR3 nucleotides read TGTGCCAGCAGCTTGGAGGGCGGGGAGACCCAGTACTTC. This chain joins TRBV7-8 and TRBJ2-5; D may be TRBD2 (6 bases). CDR3 length: 13 amino acids. Trimming took off 3 bases at V and 5 bases at J, with 10 bases between the two ends. Germline loops: CDR1 SGHVS, CDR2 FQNEAQ. Full variable domain (rest looked up from reference TRBV7-8 and TRBJ2-5): GAGVSQSPRYKVAKRGQDVALRCDPISGHVSLFWYQQALGQGPEFLTYFQNEAQLDKSGLPSDRFFAERPEGSVSTLKIQRTQQEDSAVYLCASSLEGGETQYFGPGTRLLVL.

This clone was seen more than once but under ten times. The CDR3, as DNA: TGTGCCAGCATCCCGACAGCTCTCCCTCGGGATGGCTACACCTTC. This sequence encodes CASIPTALPRDGYTF. V usage is TRBV2 and J usage is TRBJ1-2, with D maybe TRBD1 (5 bases). V lost 7 bases to trimming and J lost 6 bases, with 21 bases between them. CDR3 length equals 15 residues. Germline V CDR1 and CDR2: SNHLY, FYNNEI. The entire variable domain, with the rest obtained from reference TRBV2 and TRBJ1-2, is as follows: EPEVTQTPSHQVTQMGQEVILRCVPISNHLYFYWYRQILGQKVEFLVSFYNNEISEKSEIFDDQFSVERPDGSNFTLKIRSTKLEDSAMYFCASIPTALPRDGYTFGSGTRLTVV.

The chain links TRBV19 to TRBJ2-2; possibly TRBD2 for D (5 bases). Germline-derived CDR1 and CDR2 are LNHDA and SQIVND (reference sequence). The germline V and J ends were trimmed by 5 bases and 4 bases, with 11 bases remaining between them. CDR3 length: 14 residues. DNA for the CDR3: TGTGCCAGTAGTCCCACGGGAAGCACCGGGGAGCTGTTTTTT. Its protein product is CASSPTGSTGELFF.

Only a few counts were recorded for this clone. The chain couples TRBV6-5 to TRBJ1-2; TRBD1 agrees at 7 bases. This CDR3 spans 14 amino acids. In germline, CDR1 is MNHEY, CDR2 SVGAGI. The trim removed 7 bases at V and 1 base at J, leaving 6 bases unmatched. CDR3 bases: TGTGCCAGCAAGAGACAGGGCCTTAACTATGGCTACACCTTC. Translating gives CASKRQGLNYGYTF.

This clone was observed a single time. The chain recombines TRBV19 with TRBJ1-1, with TRBD1 as a possible D gene (6 bases). The CDR3 consists of 12 residues. Per germline, CDR1 LNHDA and CDR2 SQIVND (reference sequence). V gave up 5 bases and J gave up 7 bases, with 11 bases separating them. CDR3 loop: CASSPPGDEAFF. CDR3 nucleotides: TGTGCCAGTAGTCCTCCAGGGGATGAAGCTTTCTTT.

The chain is built from TRBV6-5 and TRBJ2-5; possible D gene TRBD2, 5 bases. Germline V gene data show CDR1 as MNHEY and CDR2 as SVGAGI. The CDR3 is 13 amino acids. Between the trimmed V and J ends, which lost 6 bases and 4 bases, there was a span of 12 bases. The CDR3 nucleotides are TGTGCCAGCAGGAGAGGGTTGGCAGAGACCCAGTACTTC. Protein product: CASRRGLAETQYF.

The chain combines TRBV7-3 with TRBJ1-3; maybe TRBD1 (6 bases). Trimming removed 5 bases at V and 8 bases at J, with 19 bases between. Germline lookup yields CDR1 SGHTA and CDR2 FQGTGA. The CDR3 is 15 amino acids. CDR3 in amino acids: CASSLLDRTRHTIYF. In DNA, the CDR3 is TGTGCCAGCAGCCTTCTCGACAGGACAAGACACACCATATATTTT.

This chain joins TRBV4-2 and TRBJ1-5; no definite D call. V was cut by 4 bases and J by 0 bases, with 10 bases left in between. CDR3 length: 15 amino acids. Germline-derived CDR1 and CDR2 are LGHNA and YNFKEQ. CDR3 nucleotides: TGTGCCAGCAGCCCAAGCCCAAATAGCAATCAGCCCCAGCATTTT. This sequence encodes CASSPSPNSNQPQHF.

The rearrangement joins TRBV15 to TRBJ1-5, with D unresolved. Germline CDR1 reads LNHNV; CDR2 reads YYDKDF (reference sequence). V was cut by 5 bases and J by 6 bases, with 11 bases left in between. This CDR3 is 13 amino acids long. The DNA for the CDR3 is TGTGCCACCAGCCCAAAAGGACTTCAGCCCCAGCATTTT. This encodes CATSPKGLQPQHF.

This chain links TRBV4-1 with TRBJ1-2; tentatively, D is TRBD1 (5 bases). V dropped 8 bases and J dropped 8 bases, with 21 bases sitting between them. The CDR3 extends over 14 amino acids. The germline gives CDR1 MGHRA, CDR2 YSYEKL. The CDR3 DNA reads as TGCGCCAGCTCCACTCCAGGGCCCTCTAGAGGCTACACCTTC. Amino acids: CASSTPGPSRGYTF.

This sequence joins TRBV18 and TRBJ1-1; 7 bases map to TRBD1. CDR1 and CDR2 (germline): KGHSH, LQKENI. J gave up 5 bases and V 3 bases, and 3 bases lay outside the gene matches. This CDR3 comprises 13 residues. The CDR3 sequence: CASSPDRVTEAFF. The CDR3 bases are TGTGCCAGCTCACCCGACAGGGTTACTGAAGCTTTCTTT.

J is TRBJ2-5 and V is TRBV6-1, with 7 bases lining up with TRBD2. The CDR3 is made up of 15 amino acids. J was trimmed by 7 bases and V by 0 bases; bases with no gene match: 8. The germline V gene encodes CDR1 MNHNS and CDR2 SASEGT. The CDR3 DNA is TGTGCCAGCAGTGAAGCCGGGCCCCCGGGAGGGACCCAGTACTTC. It encodes CASSEAGPPGGTQYF.

V and J are TRBV7-9 and TRBJ2-7, with D unresolved. Trimming shortened V by 3 bases and J by 2 bases, and 11 bases separated the two germline ends. Looked up from germline, CDR1 is SEHNR and CDR2 is FQNEAQ (reference sequence). The CDR3 loop spans 14 amino acids. CDR3 nucleotides: TGTGCCAGCAGCTTTTCGACAATTACCTACGAGCAGTACTTC. Encoded protein: CASSFSTITYEQYF.